The 26 T cell receptor beta chains in this list originate from one sample, sequenced in a study of blood T cell dynamics during melanoma immunotherapy. Method: immunoSEQ multiplex PCR; TCRdb's copy keeps in-frame clones and lacks some. Of 13,000 or so clones in the sample, about 90% are singletons; the top ten hold 0.18%. Time point defined: pre-treatment baseline. The material sequenced was effector memory CD8+ T cells from blood, taken from a patient treated with checkpoint blockade. These receptors were collected from a human donor with melanoma.

The chain couples TRBV28 to TRBJ2-3; possibly TRBD1 or TRBD2 for D (6 bases each). CDR3 length: 15 amino acids. Germline V lookup: CDR1 MDHEN, CDR2 SYDVKM. V lost 3 bases, J lost 4 bases, and 14 bases lay in between. The CDR3 region is CASSFWGARADTQYF. CDR3 DNA: TGTGCCAGCAGTTTTTGGGGGGCGCGGGCAGATACGCAGTATTTT.

V usage is TRBV5-8 and J usage is TRBJ2-7, with D possibly matching TRBD1 (6 bases). The CDR3 spans 13 residues. The germline V and J ends were trimmed by 3 bases and 2 bases, with 9 bases remaining between them. Germline V gene lookup returns CDR1 SGHTS and CDR2 YDEGEE. The CDR3 DNA is TGTGCCAGCAGCTCGGGACAACCCTACGAGCAGTACTTC. This translates into CASSSGQPYEQYF.

The chain combines TRBV4-3 with TRBJ1-6; 9 bases are a match to TRBD1. Germline loops: CDR1 LGHNA, CDR2 YSLEER. The CDR3 covers 16 residues. V lost 3 bases to trimming and J lost 7 bases; unmatched junction nucleotides: 7. The CDR3 sequence is CASSQGLGQGNSPLHF. CDR3 DNA sequence: TGCGCCAGCAGCCAGGGATTAGGACAGGGGAATTCACCCCTCCACTTT.

This chain uses TRBV5-1 with TRBJ1-1, with 11 bases lining up with TRBD1. Unmatched junction bases numbered 10, after V lost 4 bases and J lost 11 bases. The V gene's germline CDR1 is SGHRS and CDR2 YFSETQ. The CDR3 is 14 amino acids. The DNA of the CDR3 is TGCGCCAGCAGCCTTAATGGACAGGGGGCGGGGGCTTTCTTT. Translated: CASSLNGQGAGAFF.

V and J are TRBV7-9 and TRBJ1-1, with unresolved D. Trimming cost V 4 bases and J 11 bases, with 17 bases left between them. Germline V lookup: CDR1 SEHNR, CDR2 FQNEAQ (reference sequence). The CDR3 loop spans 13 amino acids. CDR3 amino acids: CASSSTNRERAFF. The CDR3 nucleotides read TGTGCCAGCAGCTCTACTAATCGGGAGCGGGCTTTCTTT.

The gene calls are TRBV10-3 and TRBJ2-7; TRBD1 matches 11 bases. The CDR3 contains 15 residues. Germline lookup yields CDR1 ENHRY and CDR2 SYGVKD. V was clipped by 2 bases and J by 1 base; unmatched bases: 1. This chain's CDR3 is CAISEGQGASYEQYF. The DNA of the CDR3 is TGTGCCATCAGTGAGGGACAGGGGGCTTCCTACGAGCAGTACTTC.

The chain combines TRBV5-8 with TRBJ1-1; D is undetermined. The CDR3 has 17 residues. Germline lookup yields CDR1 SGHTS and CDR2 YDEGEE. Trimming stripped 0 bases from V and 8 bases from J, with 23 bases between. The CDR3 is CASSLAAGLPYNGEAFF. The CDR3, as DNA: TGTGCCAGCAGCTTGGCCGCTGGTCTACCCTATAATGGCGAAGCTTTCTTT.

The V and J genes are TRBV28 and TRBJ1-5; D is possibly TRBD1 (5 bases). Trimming left V 4 bases short and J 7 bases short, with 5 bases between. The germline V gene encodes CDR1 MDHEN and CDR2 SYDVKM. This CDR3 is 11 amino acids long. CDR3 residues: CASSWGQPQHF. For the CDR3, the DNA is TGTGCCAGCAGTTGGGGGCAGCCCCAGCATTTT.

This clone was picked up one time. This chain joins TRBV28 and TRBJ1-2; TRBD1 matches at 7 bases. The V gene end was trimmed by 5 bases and the J gene end by 5 bases; junction bases not matched to a gene: 5. The CDR3 runs 13 residues. CDR1 MDHEN and CDR2 SYDVKM come from the germline V gene. The CDR3 region has the DNA TGTGCCAGCAGTCAGACAGGGAAGTATGGCTACACCTTC. Its protein is CASSQTGKYGYTF.

V gene TRBV7-8 combines with J gene TRBJ1-4; TRBD1 might be the D (6 bases). The CDR3 contains 16 residues. Deletions cut 3 bases from V and 0 bases from J, with 11 bases between. Germline V gene sequence: CDR1 SGHVS, CDR2 FQNEAQ. Here the CDR3 DNA reads TGTGCCAGCAGCTTTGGACAGACTACAACTAATGAAAAACTGTTTTTT. As protein: CASSFGQTTTNEKLFF.

Notes on this clone: Within the sample, other DNA sequences also encode this same CDR3. The gene calls are TRBV4-1 and TRBJ1-1, with 7 bases aligning to TRBD1. Trimming took 5 bases from V and 0 from J; bases not matched to a gene: 3. The CDR3 is 14 residues long. Germline CDR1 and CDR2: MGHRA and YSYEKL. The CDR3 nucleotides are TGCGCCAGCAGCTTCGGGACAGTGAACACTGAAGCTTTCTTT. Its translation: CASSFGTVNTEAFF.

CDR3 in DNA: TGCGCCAGCAGTCTCCGGACTAGCGGGATCACCAAGAGGGTTTACGAGCAGTACTTC. Its translation is CASSLRTSGITKRVYEQYF. The chain combines TRBV23-1 with TRBJ2-7; TRBD2 agrees at 12 bases. TRBV23-1 is classed as an ORF, of uncertain function. This CDR3 is 19 amino acids long. Losses at the gene ends were 4 bases for V and 4 bases for J; bases not matched to a gene: 17.

In its sample, this clone was seen once. V is TRBV28 and J is TRBJ2-5, with 9 nucleotides matching TRBD2. The CDR3 sequence is 14 residues long. V dropped 4 bases and J dropped 2; count of bases not matched to a gene: 2. Germline V CDR1 and CDR2: MDHEN, SYDVKM. In DNA, the CDR3 is TGTGCCAGCAGTTCGGGACTAGCACAAGAGACCCAGTACTTC. Encoded protein: CASSSGLAQETQYF.

J is TRBJ1-5 and V is TRBV28; D is ambiguous. Trimming removed 7 bases at V and 0 bases at J, with 19 bases between. Germline CDR1 reads MDHEN; CDR2 reads SYDVKM. The CDR3 length is 17 residues. The CDR3 is CASTHHFSENSNQPQHF. Here the CDR3 DNA reads TGTGCCAGCACCCACCATTTTTCGGAAAATAGCAATCAGCCCCAGCATTTT.

The chain uses TRBV19 and TRBJ2-7; 8 bases line up with TRBD1. The CDR3 extends over 14 amino acids. Germline lookup yields CDR1 LNHDA and CDR2 SQIVND (reference sequence). Trimming at V came to 3 bases and at J to 0 bases, leaving 1 base not matched to a gene. The CDR3: CASSIGQGSYEQYF. CDR3 bases: TGTGCCAGTAGTATCGGACAGGGCTCCTACGAGCAGTACTTC.

V is TRBV7-9 and J is TRBJ2-7; D ambiguous. The germline gives CDR1 SEHNR, CDR2 FQNEAQ (reference sequence). V was cut by 4 bases and J by 3 bases, with 4 bases left in between. This CDR3 comprises 11 residues. The CDR3 DNA follows: TGTGCCAGCAGCTGGGGCTACGAGCAGTACTTC. Its translation: CASSWGYEQYF.

The CDR3 loop reads CASSLGPGTGGNEQYF. DNA for the CDR3: TGTGCCAGCAGCTTAGGTCCGGGGACAGGGGGAAACGAGCAGTACTTC. The J gene is TRBJ2-7, the V gene TRBV7-9, with TRBD1 matching over 11 bases. The CDR3 runs to 16 residues. Germline V gene lookup returns CDR1 SEHNR and CDR2 FQNEAQ (reference sequence). V gave up 1 base and J gave up 5 bases; unmatched junction bases: 7. The variable domain in full, completed from reference TRBV7-9 and TRBJ2-7, reads DTGVSQNPRHKITKRGQNVTFRCDPISEHNRLYWYRQTLGQGPEFLTYFQNEAQLEKSRLLSDRFSAERPKGSFSTLEIQRTEQGDSAMYLCASSLGPGTGGNEQYFGPGTRLTVT.

The genes are TRBV29-1 and TRBJ2-1; no definite D call. In germline, CDR1 is SQVTM, CDR2 ANQGSEA. V was clipped by 6 bases and J by 5 bases, with 8 bases between them. This CDR3 is built from 11 residues. CDR3 sequence: CSVVSNNEQFF. The DNA of the CDR3 is TGCAGCGTCGTATCTAACAATGAGCAGTTCTTC.

The rearrangement links TRBV7-9 to TRBJ1-2; D is unresolved. The CDR3 consists of 15 residues. Trimming took 0 bases from V and 0 from J, leaving 8 bases between them. Germline loops: CDR1 SEHNR, CDR2 FQNEAQ (reference sequence). CDR3 region: CASSLASAPNYGYTF. CDR3 DNA sequence: TGTGCCAGCAGCTTAGCGTCAGCCCCTAACTATGGCTACACCTTC.

The chain recombines TRBV7-8 with TRBJ2-7; tentatively, D is TRBD2 (6 bases). CDR3 length equals 14 residues. Germline CDR1 SGHVS, CDR2 FQNEAQ. V lost 3 bases, J lost 1 base, and 10 bases lay in between. CDR3 loop: CASSFSGTSYEQYF. The CDR3 bases are TGTGCCAGCAGCTTCTCAGGGACTTCCTACGAGCAGTACTTC.

The gene calls are TRBV9 and TRBJ2-4, with D possibly called TRBD1 or TRBD2 (6 bases each). In germline, CDR1 is SGDLS, CDR2 YYNGEE. V dropped 3 bases and J dropped 7 bases, with 14 bases sitting between them. This CDR3 has 14 amino acids. The CDR3 bases are TGTGCCAGCAGCGGACTGGAGGGGGAGAACATTCAGTACTTC. Translated: CASSGLEGENIQYF.

V and J are TRBV9 and TRBJ2-1, with 14 bases identical to TRBD2. CDR1 and CDR2 (germline): SGDLS, YYNGEE. This CDR3 is 15 amino acids long. The V segment lost 4 bases and the J segment 5 bases; nucleotides outside the gene matches: 2. For the CDR3, the DNA is TGTGCCAGCAGCCCGGGACTAGCGGGAGACAATGAGCAGTTCTTC. It yields the protein CASSPGLAGDNEQFF.

The gene calls are TRBV5-6 and TRBJ1-1; D is perhaps TRBD1 (5 bases). The CDR3 spans 16 residues. Trimming pared 0 bases from V and 2 bases from J, leaving 14 bases between. Per the germline V gene, CDR1 is SGHDT and CDR2 is YYEEEE. CDR3 residues: CASSLAIQELNTEAFF. CDR3 coding DNA: TGTGCCAGCAGCTTGGCGATACAGGAACTCAACACTGAAGCTTTCTTT.

This chain links TRBV7-7 with TRBJ2-5, with D possibly TRBD2 on 7 matching bases. The CDR3 runs to 13 residues. Germline V lookup: CDR1 SSHAT, CDR2 FNYEAQ (reference sequence). V was pared by 4 bases and J by 10 bases, with 16 bases between. The chain's CDR3 is CASSYLAEGDQYF. In nucleotides, the CDR3 is TGTGCCAGCAGCTACCTAGCGGAGGGGGACCAGTACTTC.

This rearrangement joins TRBV28 to TRBJ1-2; no clear D gene. Deletions cut 3 bases from V and 0 bases from J, with 8 bases between. Germline values: CDR1 MDHEN, CDR2 SYDVKM. This CDR3 is built from 14 residues. The CDR3 nucleotides are TGTGCCAGCAGTTTGCGGCACACTAACTATGGCTACACCTTC. Protein sequence: CASSLRHTNYGYTF.

J is TRBJ2-7 and V is TRBV7-8, with TRBD2 matching over 7 bases. Per the germline V gene, CDR1 is SGHVS and CDR2 is FQNEAQ. Losses at the gene ends were 4 bases for V and 0 bases for J; bases not matched to a gene: 12. This CDR3 has 17 residues. The CDR3 protein is CASSWGGTGFGSYEQYF. The DNA for the CDR3 is TGTGCCAGCAGCTGGGGGGGAACGGGCTTCGGCTCCTACGAGCAGTACTTC.